The TCR beta chain described here comes from a study of blood T cells in healthy people across ages. A sample-barcoded 5' primer and a J-beta primer mix were used in a second PCR of roughly 6 to 11 cycles. TCRdb re-analysed the 5' RACE reads in MiXCR, keeping a single row per CDR3 protein. This table has about 1.5 million distinct CDR3 sequences, about 42% appearing once. The V gene end was trimmed by 3 bases and the J gene end by 4 bases; junction bases not matched to a gene: 6. The CDR3 runs to 15 residues. Germline V gives CDR1 DFQATT, CDR2 SNEGSKA (reference sequence). This clonotype was observed a few times.

The chain couples TRBV20-1 to TRBJ2-3; 11 bases are shared with TRBD2. The sequencing input was blood. This receptor was taken from a woman aged 18-29 years in good health. In DNA, the CDR3 is TGCAGTGCTAGTCGCCTAGCGGGGGGCCCAGATACGCAGTATTTT. This gives the protein CSASRLAGGPDTQYF.